The T cell receptor (beta chain) described here comes from a study of Ad26.COV2.S vaccination and SARS-CoV-2 variants. Looking at the study overall: In the COV1001 trial, the donor was in the Ad26.COV2.S arm.

The table came from immunoSEQ multiplex PCR; TCRdb's copy has only in-frame clones and leaves some out. The sample holds 400,000 to 500,000 clones, 80% to 90% seen once. Trimming stripped 0 bases from V and 4 bases from J, with 9 bases between. The CDR3 has 14 amino acids. The germline CDR1 and CDR2 sequences are MNHEY and SVGEGT. General observations from the study: In TCR breadth and depth analyses, total T cell responses may have been underestimated.

Treatment here: 19 received Ad26.COV2.S at low or high dose, single or two shots; 5 received placebo; per-sample allocation not given. All samples were drawn on day 63, counting from the first vaccine or placebo injection. It was an adult aged 18-55 years in Boston who was the donor. In the vaccine, an Ad26 vector expressed the SARS-CoV-2 spike of the Wuhan strain. On this clone: The antigen is unknown.

The sample here was peripheral blood, taken in a trial of Ad26.COV2.S vaccine versus placebo. The clonotype originates from a person aged 18 to 59 who received the Ad26.COV2.S COVID-19 vaccine or a placebo. The rearrangement links TRBV6-2 or TRBV6-3 to TRBJ1-1, with D tentatively TRBD1 (6 bases). DNA for the CDR3: TGTGCCAGCAGTTACTCGGAAGGGGGCACTGAAGCTTTCTTT. It is translated as CASSYSEGGTEAFF.